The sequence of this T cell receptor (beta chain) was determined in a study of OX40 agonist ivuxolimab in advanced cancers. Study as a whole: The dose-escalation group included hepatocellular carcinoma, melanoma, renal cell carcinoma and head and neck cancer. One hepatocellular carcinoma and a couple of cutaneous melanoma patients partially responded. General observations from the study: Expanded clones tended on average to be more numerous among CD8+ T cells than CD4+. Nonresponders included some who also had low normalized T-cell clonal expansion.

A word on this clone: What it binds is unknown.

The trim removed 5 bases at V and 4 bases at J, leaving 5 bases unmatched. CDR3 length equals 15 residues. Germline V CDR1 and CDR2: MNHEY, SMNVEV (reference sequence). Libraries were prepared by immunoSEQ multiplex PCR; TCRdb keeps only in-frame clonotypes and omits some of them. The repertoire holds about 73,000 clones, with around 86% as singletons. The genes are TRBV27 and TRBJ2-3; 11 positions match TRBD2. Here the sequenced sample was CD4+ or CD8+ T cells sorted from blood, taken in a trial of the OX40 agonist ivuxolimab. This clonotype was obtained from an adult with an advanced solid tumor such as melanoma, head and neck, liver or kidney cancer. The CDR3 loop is CASSPGLAGADTQYF. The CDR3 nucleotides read TGTGCCAGCAGTCCAGGACTAGCGGGTGCAGATACGCAGTATTTT.